These 30 T cell receptor beta chains were all obtained from the same sample, sequenced in a study of CD4 T cell repertoires in COVID-19. Generated by immunoSEQ multiplex PCR, the TCRdb table keeps only in-frame clones and is missing some. The data show tens of thousands of clones, around 86% seen once. The memory T cells were sequenced right after ex vivo isolation, without culture. Sequences were derived from central memory CD4+ T cells from blood, sampled before the COVID-19 pandemic. These receptors originate from a human donor who had COVID-19.

This rearrangement joins TRBV2 to TRBJ1-5; tentative D call: TRBD1 (6 bases). The germline V and J ends were trimmed by 4 bases and 2 bases, with 15 bases remaining between them. The CDR3 contains 16 residues. Germline V lookup: CDR1 SNHLY, CDR2 FYNNEI. CDR3 nucleotides: TGTGCCAGCAGTGTCAGGGGCAAAGATGGCAATCAGCCCCAGCATTTT. Protein sequence: CASSVRGKDGNQPQHF.

The chain employs TRBV10-2 and TRBJ2-2, with 10 bases fitting TRBD2. Trimming took 3 bases from V and 3 from J; bases not matched to a gene: 10. There are 18 residues in the CDR3. The germline V gene encodes CDR1 WSHSY and CDR2 SAAADI. The CDR3, as DNA: TGCGCCAGCAGTGATCGTTTGGGAGCGGGGGGGCACACCGGGGAGCTGTTTTTT. It specifies CASSDRLGAGGHTGELFF.

The chain has TRBV19 and TRBJ2-1; weak D call: TRBD2 (5 bases). The CDR3 is 16 residues long. The germline CDR1 and CDR2 sequences are LNHDA and SQIVND (reference sequence). V was shortened by 5 bases and J by 9 bases, with 23 bases between the two germline ends. This chain's CDR3 is CASSGPSGPSGGEQFF. DNA for the CDR3: TGTGCCAGTAGTGGCCCCAGCGGCCCGAGTGGTGGTGAGCAGTTCTTC.

CDR3 protein: CASSLRQGRMDEKLFF. DNA for the CDR3: TGTGCCAGCAGCTTACGACAGGGCCGGATGGATGAAAAACTGTTTTTT. The V gene is TRBV5-5, the J gene TRBJ1-4; 7 nucleotides agree with TRBD1. The germline V gene has CDR1 SGHKS and CDR2 YYEKEE (reference sequence). V dropped 2 bases and J dropped 6; count of bases not matched to a gene: 10. The length of the CDR3 is 16 residues.

J is TRBJ2-1 and V is TRBV25-1, with 12 bases that match TRBD1. With V trimmed by 3 bases and J by 8 bases, 5 bases remained unmatched. The CDR3 contains 15 residues. CDR1 and CDR2 (germline): MGHDK, SYGVNS. CDR3 in amino acids: CASSDLGTGGDEQFF. The CDR3 coding sequence is TGTGCCAGCAGTGACCTCGGGACAGGGGGCGATGAGCAGTTCTTC.

The V call is TRBV9, the J call TRBJ1-1; unclear D gene. This CDR3 has 13 residues. The V gene lost 4 bases and the J gene lost 0 bases, with 7 bases spanning the gap. Germline V gene data show CDR1 as SGDLS and CDR2 as YYNGEE. The CDR3 protein is CASSPPMNTEAFF. In DNA, the CDR3 is TGTGCCAGCAGCCCCCCAATGAACACTGAAGCTTTCTTT. The variable domain in full, with the rest retrieved from reference TRBV9 and TRBJ1-1, is DSGVTQTPKHLITATGQRVTLRCSPRSGDLSVYWYQQSLDQGLQFLIQYYNGEERAKGNILERFSAQQFPDLHSELNLSSLELGDSALYFCASSPPMNTEAFFGQGTRLTVV.

V gene TRBV10-2 combines with J gene TRBJ2-7; D might be TRBD1 (6 bases). The V gene lost 8 bases and the J gene lost 0 bases, with 8 bases spanning the gap. Per the germline V gene, CDR1 is WSHSY and CDR2 is SAAADI. The CDR3 is 12 residues long. The CDR3 spells CASGQSSYEQYF. As DNA, the CDR3 is TGCGCCAGCGGACAGAGCTCCTACGAGCAGTACTTC.

The sample holds one count of this clone. The chain has TRBV6-5 and TRBJ2-7; TRBD1 agrees at 11 bases. This CDR3 is 15 amino acids long. Germline V gene lookup returns CDR1 MNHEY and CDR2 SVGAGI. J was trimmed by 4 bases and V by 5 bases; bases with no gene match: 7. CDR3 residues: CASSDLGQGVYEQYF. CDR3 sequence (DNA): TGTGCCAGCAGTGACTTGGGACAGGGGGTATACGAGCAGTACTTC.

This chain joins TRBV6-6 and TRBJ1-5; no clear D gene. CDR1 is MNHNY, CDR2 SVGAGI, per germline (reference sequence). V gave up 5 bases and J gave up 2 bases, with 10 bases separating them. The CDR3 has 14 residues. Here the CDR3 reads CASSRLPGNQPQHF. CDR3 coding DNA: TGTGCCAGCAGTCGCCTCCCAGGCAATCAGCCCCAGCATTTT.

This rearrangement joins TRBV18 to TRBJ2-1, with D tentatively TRBD2 (6 bases). CDR1 and CDR2 (germline): KGHSH, LQKENI. The V end lost 2 bases, the J end lost 3 bases, and 14 bases lay between the germline ends. The CDR3 has 16 residues. DNA for the CDR3: TGTGCCAGCTCACCATCGGCGGGGTGGATCTACAATGAGCAGTTCTTC. Amino acids: CASSPSAGWIYNEQFF.

The genes are TRBV4-1 and TRBJ1-3; D is possibly TRBD1 (5 bases). V was trimmed by 0 bases and J by 0 bases, leaving 15 bases between them. This CDR3 comprises 18 residues. Per germline, CDR1 MGHRA and CDR2 YSYEKL. This CDR3 is CASSQDRSGILSGNTIYF. CDR3 sequence (DNA): TGCGCCAGCAGCCAAGATCGGTCAGGGATACTCTCTGGAAACACCATATATTTT.

The V and J genes are TRBV6-5 and TRBJ2-1; TRBD2 matches 8 bases. Germline CDR1 reads MNHEY; CDR2 reads SVGAGI. This CDR3 spans 15 amino acids. Trimming removed 6 bases from V and 1 base from J; junction bases left unmatched: 5. CDR3 loop: CASRPLAGSYNEQFF. Here the CDR3 DNA reads TGTGCCAGCAGACCTCTAGCGGGTTCCTACAATGAGCAGTTCTTC.

This clone appeared once. Other nucleotide sequences from this sample produce the same CDR3. The genes are TRBV25-1 and TRBJ1-6; D might be TRBD1 (5 bases). This CDR3 spans 13 amino acids. Per the germline V gene, CDR1 is MGHDK and CDR2 is SYGVNS. Trimming removed 1 base from V and 8 bases from J, with 6 bases in between. Here the CDR3 DNA reads TGTGCCAGCAGTGAATCCAGGGATTCACCCCTCCACTTT. Its protein product is CASSESRDSPLHF. The variable domain in full, completed from reference TRBV25-1 and TRBJ1-6, reads EADIYQTPRYLVIGTGKKITLECSQTMGHDKMYWYQQDPGMELHLIHYSYGVNSTEKGDLSSESTVSRIRTEHFPLTLESARPSHTSQYLCASSESRDSPLHFGNGTRLTVT.

The chain has TRBV5-1 and TRBJ2-5; 8 nucleotides match TRBD2. Germline assignment: CDR1 SGHRS and CDR2 YFSETQ. V shed 0 bases, J shed 3 bases, and the junction held 4 bases outside the gene matches. This CDR3 has 15 residues. CDR3 DNA sequence: TGCGCCAGCAGCTTGGTAATAGCGGGGAAAGAGACCCAGTACTTC. Translation gives CASSLVIAGKETQYF.

The chain joins TRBV6-6 to TRBJ1-4, with 9 nucleotides matching TRBD1. Germline lookup yields CDR1 MNHNY and CDR2 SVGAGI (reference sequence). This CDR3 has 15 amino acids. The ends lost 6 bases at V and 8 bases at J; junction bases unmatched: 10. CDR3 protein: CASRSLDRGEEKLFF. CDR3 DNA sequence: TGTGCCAGCAGATCACTTGACAGGGGGGAAGAAAAACTGTTTTTT.

This chain uses TRBV7-9 with TRBJ1-2; D might be TRBD1 (6 bases). V lost 1 base and J lost 9, with 12 bases in between. This CDR3 is 13 amino acids long. Germline CDR1 reads SEHNR; CDR2 reads FQNEAQ (reference sequence). DNA for the CDR3: TGTGCCAGCAGCTTAGGCGGACAGCGTCGCTACACCTTC. It specifies CASSLGGQRRYTF.

The J gene is TRBJ1-3, the V gene TRBV5-4; 7 nucleotides align to TRBD1. After removal of 3 bases from V and 0 bases from J, the junction contained 9 bases not matched to a gene. Germline values: CDR1 SGHNT, CDR2 YYREEE (reference sequence). The CDR3 totals 17 residues. CDR3 sequence (DNA): TGTGCCAGCAGCTACGGACAGGACCGAGTCTCTGGAAACACCATATATTTT. Translating gives CASSYGQDRVSGNTIYF.

V usage is TRBV6-1 and J usage is TRBJ1-1, with D perhaps matching TRBD1 (6 bases). Germline V gives CDR1 MNHNS, CDR2 SASEGT. Trimming took 2 bases from V and 1 from J, leaving 11 bases between them. The CDR3 sequence is 15 residues long. CDR3 nucleotides: TGTGCCAGCAGTGAAAGGGGGGGACCGAACACTGAAGCTTTCTTT. Encoded protein: CASSERGGPNTEAFF.

The chain couples TRBV5-1 to TRBJ2-1; TRBD1 matches 7 bases. V lost 1 base to trimming and J lost 2 bases; unmatched junction nucleotides: 6. This CDR3 region has 16 residues. From germline, CDR1 is SGHRS and CDR2 YFSETQ. CDR3 coding DNA: TGCGCCAGCAGCTTGCCCCGGGACAGTACCTACAATGAGCAGTTCTTC. Residues: CASSLPRDSTYNEQFF.

This clone has a handful of counts. This rearrangement joins TRBV28 to TRBJ2-1; 12 nucleotides align to TRBD2. The length of the CDR3 is 16 residues. After removal of 2 bases from V and 9 bases from J, the junction contained 8 bases not matched to a gene. From germline, CDR1 is MDHEN and CDR2 SYDVKM. DNA for the CDR3: TGTGCCAGCAGTTTAGAGACTAGCGGGAGAAGGGGTGAGCAGTTCTTC. Translation: CASSLETSGRRGEQFF.

V usage is TRBV19 and J usage is TRBJ1-2; 10 bases are a match to TRBD1. Looked up from germline, CDR1 is LNHDA and CDR2 is SQIVND (reference sequence). The CDR3 runs 16 residues. The CDR3 bases are TGTGCAGCGACCGGGACAGGGGCACTTAGAAACTATGGCTACACCTTC. This encodes CAATGTGALRNYGYTF.

The gene calls are TRBV6-1 and TRBJ2-5; tentative D call: TRBD2 (5 bases). The CDR3 contains 14 residues. Trimming left V 5 bases short and J 5 bases short, with 15 bases between. CDR1 is MNHNS and CDR2 is SASEGT in the germline V gene. The DNA of the CDR3 is TGTGCCAGCAGTCCCTCGGGGTCCGGCGAGACCCAGTACTTC. Amino acid sequence: CASSPSGSGETQYF.

The chain couples TRBV5-4 to TRBJ2-3; D might be TRBD1 (5 bases). The V end was cut by 4 bases, the J end by 4 bases, with 22 bases between. Germline assignment: CDR1 SGHNT and CDR2 YYREEE (reference sequence). CDR3 size: 17 residues. The CDR3, as DNA: TGTGCCAGCAGCCTCGACAGCACTATAGTTTCCGCAGATACGCAGTATTTT. This translates into CASSLDSTIVSADTQYF.

This clone was observed a few times. The chain uses TRBV6-6 and TRBJ1-6; weak D call: TRBD1 (5 bases). CDR3 size: 14 residues. Deletions cut 0 bases from V and 8 bases from J, with 8 bases between. In germline, CDR1 is MNHNY, CDR2 SVGAGI (reference sequence). The DNA of the CDR3 is TGTGCCAGCAGTTACTCAGGGGAGGATTCACCCCTCCACTTT. Encoded protein: CASSYSGEDSPLHF.

The chain is built from TRBV5-1 and TRBJ1-3; D call uncertain. Between the trimmed V and J ends, which lost 1 base and 4 bases, there was a span of 6 bases. The CDR3 totals 13 residues. From germline, CDR1 is SGHRS and CDR2 YFSETQ. CDR3 coding DNA: TGCGCCAGCAGCTTGTACTCCGGAAACACCATATATTTT. Translation: CASSLYSGNTIYF.

The CDR3 region is CASSLGRGGQGDEQFF. The CDR3 DNA reads as TGTGCCAGCTCCCTTGGTAGGGGGGGGCAAGGAGATGAGCAGTTCTTC. This chain connects TRBV18 to TRBJ2-1, with D possibly being TRBD2 (7 bases). The CDR3 is 16 amino acids. V gave up 6 bases and J gave up 8 bases, with 23 bases separating them. Germline-derived CDR1 and CDR2 are KGHSH and LQKENI.

The chain joins TRBV18 to TRBJ1-2, with TRBD1 matching 9 bases. J gave up 3 bases and V 4 bases, and 9 bases lay outside the gene matches. From germline, CDR1 is KGHSH and CDR2 LQKENI. The CDR3 loop spans 16 amino acids. The CDR3 sequence is CASSLRQGGRDYGYTF. The CDR3 DNA follows: TGTGCCAGCTCACTCAGACAGGGGGGGCGCGACTATGGCTACACCTTC.

The chain joins TRBV28 to TRBJ2-7, with 9 nucleotides matching TRBD2. J gave up 9 bases and V 2 bases, and 8 bases lay outside the gene matches. The germline V gene encodes CDR1 MDHEN and CDR2 SYDVKM. The CDR3 extends over 14 amino acids. CDR3 amino acids: CASSLAGGGNGQYF. The CDR3 nucleotides read TGTGCCAGCAGTTTAGCGGGAGGGGGTAACGGGCAGTACTTC.

The genes are TRBV5-1 and TRBJ1-1; 9 nucleotides align to TRBD1. The CDR3 has 14 amino acids. The trim removed 5 bases at V and 1 base at J, leaving 3 bases unmatched. Germline CDR1 is SGHRS and CDR2 is YFSETQ. The CDR3 protein is CASSKDRGNTEAFF. DNA of the CDR3: TGCGCCAGCAGTAAGGACAGGGGGAACACTGAAGCTTTCTTT.

V is TRBV6-1 and J is TRBJ1-2; D possibly corresponds to TRBD1 (6 bases). Per the germline V gene, CDR1 is MNHNS and CDR2 is SASEGT. Deletions cut 6 bases from V and 5 bases from J, with 10 bases between. There are 12 residues in the CDR3. DNA of the CDR3: TGTGCCAGCAGACCCACAGGGTATGGCTACACCTTC. This codes for CASRPTGYGYTF.